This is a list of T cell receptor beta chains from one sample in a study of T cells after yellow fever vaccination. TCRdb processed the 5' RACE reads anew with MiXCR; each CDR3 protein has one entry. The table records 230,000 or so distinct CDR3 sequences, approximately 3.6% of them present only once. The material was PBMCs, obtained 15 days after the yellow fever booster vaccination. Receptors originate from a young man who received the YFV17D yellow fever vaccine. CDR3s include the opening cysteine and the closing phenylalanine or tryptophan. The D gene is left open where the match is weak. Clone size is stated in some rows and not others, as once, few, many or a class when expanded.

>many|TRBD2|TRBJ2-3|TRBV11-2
TGTGCCAGCAGCTTAGGGACTAGCGGGGGAGATACGCAGTATTTT
CASSLGTSGGDTQYF
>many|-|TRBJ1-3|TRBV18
TGTGCCAGCTCCATCGGGGACCTTGCCTCTGGAAACACCATATATTTT
CASSIGDLASGNTIYF
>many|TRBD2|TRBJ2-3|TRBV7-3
TGTGCCAGCAGACTAGCGGGGGGTATTTCAGATACGCAGTATTTT
CASRLAGGISDTQYF
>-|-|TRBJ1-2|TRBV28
TGTGCCAGCAGTGAAGACACCCCCTATGGCTACACCTTC
CASSEDTPYGYTF
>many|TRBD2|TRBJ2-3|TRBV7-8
TGTGCCAGCAGCCGATCAATAGCGGGGAGCACAGATACGCAGTATTTT
CASSRSIAGSTDTQYF
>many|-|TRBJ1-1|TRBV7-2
TGTGCCAGCAGCTTTGTCACGCGAGCTTTCTTT
CASSFVTRAFF
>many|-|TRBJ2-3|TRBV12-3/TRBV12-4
TGTGCCAGCAGTTTAGCAGGGGAGACAGATACGCAGTATTTT
CASSLAGETDTQYF
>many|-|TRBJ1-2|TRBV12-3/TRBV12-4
TGTGCCAGCAGTTTTGTTGACAGCCTCTGGGGCTACACCTTC
CASSFVDSLWGYTF
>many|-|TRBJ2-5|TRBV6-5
TGTGCCAGCACCCGAGGGGAGCAAGAGACCCAGTACTTC
CASTRGEQETQYF
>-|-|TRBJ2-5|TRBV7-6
TGTGCCAGCAGCTTAGTTGCCGGGGCAGGGACGGAGACCCAGTACTTC
CASSLVAGAGTETQYF
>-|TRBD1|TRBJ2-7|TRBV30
TGTGCCTGGGGACAGGGAGGCTCCTACGAGCAGTACTTC
CAWGQGGSYEQYF